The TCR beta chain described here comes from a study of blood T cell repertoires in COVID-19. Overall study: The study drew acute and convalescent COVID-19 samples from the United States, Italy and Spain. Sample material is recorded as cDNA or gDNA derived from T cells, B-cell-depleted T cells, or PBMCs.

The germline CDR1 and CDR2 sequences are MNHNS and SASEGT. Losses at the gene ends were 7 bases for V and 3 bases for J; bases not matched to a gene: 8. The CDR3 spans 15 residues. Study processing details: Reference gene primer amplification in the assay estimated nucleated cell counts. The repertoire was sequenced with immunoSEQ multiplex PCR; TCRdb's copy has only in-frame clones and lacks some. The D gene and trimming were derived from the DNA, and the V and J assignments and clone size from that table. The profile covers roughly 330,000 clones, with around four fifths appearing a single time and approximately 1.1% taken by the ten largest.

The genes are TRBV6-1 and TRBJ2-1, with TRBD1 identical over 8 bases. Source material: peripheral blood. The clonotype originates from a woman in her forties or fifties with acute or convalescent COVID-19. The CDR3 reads CASILTGTGYNEQFF. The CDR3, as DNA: TGTGCCAGCATCCTGACCGGGACAGGCTACAATGAGCAGTTCTTC.